These 13 T cell receptor beta chains came from one sample sequenced in a study of read filtering for tumor transcriptome and immune sequencing (dated by TCRdb to the early 2020s). Instrument on record: Illumina HiSeq 4000. TCR libraries were constructed from approximately 390 ng RNA using the Immunoverse kit, and molecular barcoded adaptors covering alpha/delta and beta/gamma chains were employed. TCRdb cleaned the public reads at Q25 with fastp, built clones with MiXCR and kept in-frame beta chains. CDR3 protein duplicates are merged, each entry listing the most common genes and DNA. The sample table records about 48,000 distinct CDR3 sequences; roughly a fifth of these occur just once. Of the sample, 15% is held by the ten largest clones. The sample consisted of a population of CD138-negative cells sorted from bone marrow. This specimen's cell subset or site label, interpreted: bone marrow mononuclear cells depleted of CD138+ plasma/myeloma cells by negative magnetic selection. The source of these receptors is a donor at least 40 years old with multiple myeloma.

This clonotype was seen a few times. This chain connects TRBV5-4 to TRBJ2-4, with D uncertain. The CDR3 consists of 16 residues. CDR1 is SGHNT, CDR2 YYREEE, per germline (reference sequence). Trimming pared 0 bases from V and 0 bases from J, leaving 10 bases between. Written as DNA, the CDR3 is TGTGCCAGCAGCTTGGGTCACAACCTAGCCAAAAACATTCAGTACTTC. It encodes CASSLGHNLAKNIQYF.

Points on this clonotype: This likely traces to a read error, being one base from a far larger clone. This sequence joins TRBV5-5 and TRBJ1-1; perhaps TRBD1 as D (6 bases). CDR3 length equals 15 residues. Germline lookup yields CDR1 SGHKS and CDR2 YYEKEE (reference sequence). The CDR3 DNA sequence: TGTGCCAGCAGCTCCCGGTCCGGACAGAACTACGAGCAGCACTTC. Its protein is CASSSRSGQNYEQHF.

This clonotype has at least ten counts. The chain employs TRBV29-1 and TRBJ2-1, with D possibly TRBD1 on 8 matching bases. The V gene's germline CDR1 is SQVTM and CDR2 ANQGSEA. V lost 8 bases and J 6 bases, leaving 17 bases between the germline ends. CDR3 length equals 13 residues. The CDR3 DNA is TGCAGCTTGGGGGGGACAGGCTTCAATGAGCAGTTCTTC. Translation: CSLGGTGFNEQFF.

The sample holds many counts of this clonotype. The chain employs TRBV7-2 and TRBJ2-1; 7 nucleotides match TRBD2. The length of the CDR3 is 14 residues. The trim removed 0 bases at V and 7 bases at J, leaving 3 bases unmatched. In germline, CDR1 is SGHTA, CDR2 FQGNSA. The CDR3 DNA reads as TGTGCCAGCAGCTTAGCGGGAGGGCCGAATGAGCAGTTCTTC. This gives the protein CASSLAGGPNEQFF.

On this clonotype: A read error is possible here, since a much larger clone lies one base away. V usage is TRBV14 and J usage is TRBJ2-1; 10 bases align to TRBD2. Germline assignment: CDR1 SGHDN and CDR2 FVKESK. The CDR3 runs 16 residues. The CDR3 bases are TGTGCCAGCAGCCTCCTTAGCGGGGGGAACTACGATGAGCAGTTCTTC. It yields the protein CASSLLSGGNYDEQFF.

This clonotype was counted many times. The rearrangement links TRBV5-6 to TRBJ2-3; tentative D call: TRBD1 (5 bases). V lost 0 bases, J lost 2 bases, and 16 bases lay in between. CDR3 length equals 17 residues. The germline gives CDR1 SGHDT, CDR2 YYEEEE. The CDR3 DNA follows: TGTGCCAGCAGCTTGGGCCAACAGGCCGCGTACACAGATACGCAGTATTTT. The encoded protein is CASSLGQQAAYTDTQYF.

For this clonotype: An end of the junction differs from the germline gene, which may be a read error. The chain couples TRBV16 to TRBJ1-1; maybe TRBD1 (6 bases). Germline V gene lookup returns CDR1 KGHSY and CDR2 FQNENV. The CDR3 loop spans 15 amino acids. The CDR3 protein is CAGSPAAMWDTEASF. The DNA for the CDR3 is TGTGCCGGCAGCCCGGCAGCGATGTGGGACACTGAAGCTTCCTTT.

This clonotype was recorded at least ten times. The CDR3 DNA follows: TGCAGTGCTAGAAAACCCATGAACACTGAAGCTTTCTTT. Its translation: CSARKPMNTEAFF. This chain uses TRBV20-1 with TRBJ1-1; D is unresolved. Germline assignment: CDR1 DFQATT and CDR2 SNEGSKA (reference sequence). CDR3 length equals 13 residues. The germline V and J ends were trimmed by 2 bases and 0 bases, with 7 bases remaining between them.

This clonotype occurred many times. The chain carries TRBV28 and TRBJ1-4, with TRBD1 identical over 11 bases. This CDR3 spans 15 amino acids. After removal of 6 bases from V and 7 bases from J, the junction contained 7 bases not matched to a gene. The V gene's germline CDR1 is MDHEN and CDR2 SYDVKM. The DNA for the CDR3 is TGTGCCAGCAGCCGAGGACAGGGGGCGGGTGAAAAACTGTTTTTT. It specifies CASSRGQGAGEKLFF.

For this clonotype: A much larger clone sits a single nucleotide away, making a read error possible. The V gene is TRBV7-2, the J gene TRBJ2-3; D is ambiguous. Germline lookup yields CDR1 SGHTA and CDR2 FQGNSA. The CDR3 is made up of 16 amino acids. CDR3 sequence: CAGSLLPLFSTDTQYF. In DNA, the CDR3 is TGTGCCGGCAGCTTATTGCCCCTATTTAGCACAGATACGCAGTATTTT. Using reference TRBV7-2 and TRBJ2-3 for the parts outside the CDR3, the full variable domain is GAGVSQSPSNKVTEKGKDVELRCDPISGHTALYWYRQSLGQGLEFLIYFQGNSAPDKSGLPSDRFSAERTGGSVSTLTIQRTQQEDSAVYLCAGSLLPLFSTDTQYFGPGTRLTVL.

The chain is built from TRBV6-5 and TRBJ2-3, with 10 bases aligning to TRBD2. With V trimmed by 6 bases and J by 0 bases, 12 bases remained unmatched. This CDR3 contains 18 residues. Germline V gives CDR1 MNHEY, CDR2 SVGAGI. The CDR3 sequence is CASSFTSGISISTDTQYF. CDR3 in DNA: TGTGCCAGCAGCTTCACTAGCGGGATTTCCATAAGCACAGATACGCAGTATTTT.

This clonotype was counted at least ten times. Its ends do not fully match the called genes, so a read error is possible. This chain joins TRBV20-1 and TRBJ2-1; D possibly corresponds to TRBD2 (6 bases). The CDR3 extends over 12 amino acids. The germline V gene has CDR1 DFQATT and CDR2 SNEGSKA (reference sequence). CDR3 region: CSARAGYNEQFF. In DNA, the CDR3 is TGCAGTGCCAGAGCGGGCTACAATGAGCAGTTCTTC.

This clonotype has only one observation. One end of the junction varies from germline; a read error may be responsible. The gene calls are TRBV29-1 and TRBJ2-4; 9 nucleotides line up with TRBD1. Germline CDR1 and CDR2: SQVTM and ANQGSEA. The CDR3 has 14 amino acids. The CDR3 is CSVADRGSGNTQYF. The CDR3 DNA sequence: TGCAGCGTTGCTGACAGGGGGAGTGGGAACACTCAGTACTTC.